This T cell receptor (beta chain) emerged from a study of sequential checkpoint blockade in melanoma. Overall study context: Patients were randomized 1:1 to nivolumab-then-ipilimumab or ipilimumab-then-nivolumab first-line. Maintenance nivolumab came after either treatment sequence.

Regarding treatment: randomized to nivolumab then ipilimumab (arm A) or the reverse (arm B). Generated by immunoSEQ multiplex PCR, the TCRdb table keeps only in-frame clones and is missing some. The top ten hold under 35% of the sample, which has 13,000 or so clones, approximately 78% seen once. The CDR3 is 16 amino acids. Looked up from germline, CDR1 is MDHEN and CDR2 is SYDVKM. V was pared by 5 bases and J by 3 bases, with 17 bases between. J is TRBJ2-1 and V is TRBV28, with D possibly TRBD1 on 6 matching bases. The TCR was taken from a human donor with melanoma. The source was CD8+ T cells sorted from blood (inferred from file names), collected from a patient given nivolumab and ipilimumab in sequence. Written as DNA, the CDR3 is TGTGCCAGCAGTCTCCGAGGACAGAGGTACTACAATGAGCAGTTCTTC. Translation: CASSLRGQRYYNEQFF. Variable domain in full (rest from reference TRBV28 and TRBJ2-1): DVKVTQSSRYLVKRTGEKVFLECVQDMDHENMFWYRQDPGLGLRLIYFSYDVKMKEKGDIPEGYSVSREKKERFSLILESASTNQTSMYLCASSLRGQRYYNEQFFGPGTRLTVL.